A selection of T cell receptor beta chains follows, all from one sample in a study of OX40 agonist ivuxolimab in advanced cancers. Sequencing was performed with immunoSEQ multiplex PCR; in TCRdb, only in-frame clones are kept and a portion is missing. The table records roughly 20,000 clones, 79% of them present only once. The sequenced sample was CD4+ or CD8+ T cells sorted from blood, obtained in a trial of the OX40 agonist ivuxolimab. These receptors originate from an adult with an advanced solid tumor such as melanoma, head and neck, liver or kidney cancer. Both conserved end residues are part of each CDR3. D genes are given only for firm matches. Rows may omit the clone size; those that give it use once, few, many or a size class.

v_gene	j_gene	abundance	d_gene	CDR3aa	CDR3nt
TRBV7-9	TRBJ2-2	NA	NA	CASSSLSGELFF	TGTGCCAGCAGCTCCCTGTCCGGGGAGCTGTTTTTT
TRBV9	TRBJ2-2	NA	NA	CASSVSVGATGELFF	TGTGCCAGCAGCGTTTCGGTGGGCGCTACCGGGGAGCTGTTTTTT
TRBV5-6	TRBJ1-5	NA	NA	CASSPAGAVAQHF	TGTGCCAGCAGCCCCGCCGGTGCCGTAGCCCAGCATTTT
TRBV14	TRBJ1-6	NA	NA	CASSQTGSHNSPLHF	TGTGCCAGCAGCCAAACCGGGAGCCATAATTCACCCCTCCACTTT
TRBV29-1	TRBJ1-1	NA	NA	CSVGIHRDREAFF	TGCAGCGTTGGAATCCACCGGGACCGCGAAGCTTTCTTT
TRBV7-9	TRBJ2-4	NA	TRBD2	CASSSPELAGSKNIQYF	TGTGCCAGCAGCTCGCCGGAACTAGCGGGGTCCAAAAACATTCAGTACTTC
TRBV19	TRBJ2-3	NA	NA	CASPEPPGTGATDTQYF	TGTGCCAGCCCGGAACCTCCCGGTACTGGGGCCACAGATACGCAGTATTTT
TRBV2	TRBJ1-2	NA	NA	CASSESSVYGYTF	TGTGCCAGCAGTGAAAGCTCAGTATATGGCTACACCTTC
TRBV7-9	TRBJ2-7	NA	NA	CASSPPKSYEQYF	TGTGCCAGCAGCCCCCCCAAATCCTACGAGCAGTACTTC
TRBV11-1	TRBJ2-2	NA	NA	CASSLPDSTGELFF	TGTGCCAGCAGCTTACCAGACAGCACCGGGGAGCTGTTTTTT
TRBV15	TRBJ1-3	NA	NA	CATSSRIGNTIYF	TGTGCCACCAGCAGCCGAATCGGAAACACCATATATTTT
TRBV11-2	TRBJ2-7	NA	NA	CASSLVRPDEQYF	TGTGCCAGCAGCTTAGTTCGGCCGGACGAGCAGTACTTC
TRBV2	TRBJ2-1	NA	NA	CASRGVVDRRNEQFF	TGTGCCAGCAGAGGGGTTGTCGACAGGAGGAATGAGCAGTTCTTC
TRBV6-5	TRBJ1-1	few	NA	CATLTGNTEAFF	TGTGCCACCTTGACAGGGAACACTGAAGCTTTCTTT
TRBV11-3	TRBJ2-5	NA	NA	CASSPQGLETQYF	TGTGCCAGCAGCCCCCAGGGTTTGGAGACCCAGTACTTC
TRBV7-9	TRBJ1-5	NA	NA	CASSLAGEGEGNQPQHF	TGTGCCAGCAGCTTAGCTGGGGAGGGGGAGGGCAATCAGCCCCAGCATTTT
TRBV7-9	TRBJ2-5	NA	TRBD1	CASSLGQGEKETQYF	TGTGCCAGCAGCTTAGGACAGGGGGAAAAAGAGACCCAGTACTTC
TRBV19	TRBJ1-1	once	NA	CASSIGRSEAFF	TGTGCCAGTAGTATCGGTCGCAGTGAAGCTTTCTTT
TRBV4-2	TRBJ2-1	NA	NA	CASSQVTGTSEQFF	TGTGCCAGCAGCCAAGTGACTGGCACAAGCGAGCAGTTCTTC
TRBV16	TRBJ1-3	NA	NA	CASSQLGFGNTIYF	TGTGCCAGCAGCCAACTGGGGTTTGGAAACACCATATATTTT
TRBV28	TRBJ2-4	once	TRBD1	CASSTSTGVGRNIQYF	TGTGCCAGCAGCACTTCGACAGGGGTGGGGAGAAACATTCAGTACTTC
TRBV11-3	TRBJ2-7	few	NA	CASSSEGEEQYF	TGTGCCAGCAGCTCTGAGGGAGAGGAGCAGTACTTC
TRBV6-5	TRBJ2-1	once	NA	CASSYGTEKFF	TGTGCCAGCAGTTACGGGACCGAGAAGTTCTTC
TRBV28	TRBJ2-7	NA	NA	CASSNSYEQYF	TGTGCCAGCAGTAACTCCTACGAGCAGTACTTC
TRBV19	TRBJ2-7	once	NA	CASSITGATYEQYF	TGTGCCAGTAGTATCACCGGGGCAACCTACGAGCAGTACTTC
TRBV7-2	TRBJ2-1	NA	TRBD2	CASSVGTSGGARNEQFF	TGTGCCAGCAGCGTCGGGACTAGCGGGGGGGCTAGAAATGAGCAGTTCTTC
TRBV11-3	TRBJ2-7	NA	TRBD1	CASSIRDSLFSYEQYF	TGTGCCAGCAGCATCAGGGACAGCCTTTTCTCCTACGAGCAGTACTTC
TRBV19	TRBJ2-5	NA	TRBD2	CASSISGGGETQYF	TGTGCCAGTAGTATAAGCGGGGGGGGAGAGACCCAGTACTTC
TRBV9	TRBJ2-1	few	TRBD1	CASSPWGTDNDQQFF	TGTGCCAGCAGCCCTTGGGGGACAGACAATGATCAGCAGTTCTTC
TRBV6-6	TRBJ2-7	NA	NA	CASLNPRGRFYEQYF	TGTGCCAGCCTCAACCCTAGGGGACGTTTTTACGAGCAGTACTTC
TRBV27	TRBJ1-1	once	NA	CASSFGRATEAFF	TGTGCCAGCAGTTTTGGTAGAGCTACTGAAGCTTTCTTT
TRBV14	TRBJ2-2	NA	NA	CASSKIYTGNTGELFF	TGTGCCAGCAGCAAAATCTACACAGGGAACACCGGGGAGCTGTTTTTT
TRBV6-6	TRBJ2-7	NA	NA	CASSSGLLGQSYF	TGTGCCAGCAGCTCCGGACTTCTGGGGCAATCGTACTTC
TRBV7-9	TRBJ1-1	NA	NA	CASSSNREPFSNTEAFF	TGTGCCAGCAGCTCGAACAGGGAGCCCTTCTCGAACACTGAAGCTTTCTTT
TRBV12-5	TRBJ2-7	NA	NA	CASGLVARNYEQYF	TGTGCTAGTGGTTTGGTCGCCAGGAACTACGAGCAGTACTTC
TRBV29-1	TRBJ1-6	NA	NA	CSVEDAEINSPLHF	TGCAGCGTTGAAGACGCAGAAATCAATTCACCCCTCCACTTT
TRBV7-9	TRBJ1-1	medium-sized	NA	CASSLGQQTEAFF	TGTGCCAGCAGCTTAGGACAACAGACTGAAGCTTTCTTT
TRBV25-1	TRBJ2-1	NA	NA	CASSVGAGSYNEQFF	TGTGCCAGCAGTGTTGGCGCGGGGTCCTACAATGAGCAGTTCTTC
TRBV6-6	TRBJ1-1	NA	NA	CASSGTRIAAFF	TGTGCCAGCTCCGGGACGCGAATTGCAGCTTTCTTT
TRBV27	TRBJ2-7	NA	TRBD2	CASSFMTSGNSYEQYF	TGTGCCAGCAGTTTTATGACTAGCGGGAACTCCTACGAGCAGTACTTC
TRBV29-1	TRBJ2-3	NA	NA	CSVGHGTDTQYF	TGCAGCGTTGGACACGGCACAGATACGCAGTATTTT
TRBV9	TRBJ1-5	NA	NA	CASSPRGAGFQPQHF	TGTGCCAGCAGCCCGCGAGGGGCTGGGTTTCAGCCCCAGCATTTT
TRBV27	TRBJ2-7	NA	TRBD2	CASSFSPGRSYEQYF	TGTGCCAGCAGTTTTTCCCCCGGGAGGTCCTACGAGCAGTACTTC
TRBV7-2	TRBJ1-2	NA	NA	CASAEVEGGNYGYTF	TGTGCCAGCGCTGAAGTCGAGGGGGGCAACTATGGCTACACCTTC
TRBV7-9	TRBJ2-2	NA	NA	CASSSDTSGTGELFF	TGTGCCAGCAGCAGCGACACCTCGGGCACCGGGGAGCTGTTTTTT
TRBV28	TRBJ2-2	NA	TRBD2	CASCPGGRTGELFF	TGTGCCAGCTGTCCGGGGGGGCGAACCGGGGAGCTGTTTTTT
TRBV27	TRBJ1-1	NA	NA	CASSLGGLPTEAFF	TGTGCCAGCAGTTTGGGGGGTCTGCCCACTGAAGCTTTCTTT
TRBV5-8	TRBJ1-1	NA	NA	CASSYPNTEAFF	TGTGCCAGCAGCTACCCGAACACTGAAGCTTTCTTT
TRBV28	TRBJ2-2	once	TRBD1	CASSSPGGTGGADGELFF	TGTGCCAGCAGTTCCCCTGGCGGGACAGGGGGCGCAGACGGGGAGCTGTTTTTT
TRBV7-9	TRBJ1-1	NA	NA	CASSLGITEAFF	TGTGCCAGCAGCTTAGGGATCACTGAAGCTTTCTTT